These 8 T cell receptor beta chains were all obtained from the same sample, sequenced in a study of read filtering for tumor transcriptome and immune sequencing. This library used roughly 430 ng RNA and molecular barcoded adaptors spanning alpha/delta and beta/gamma chains. From the reads, TCRdb called clonotypes with MiXCR, one entry per CDR3 protein. The data contain 60,000 to 75,000 distinct CDR3 sequences, around 19% of them singletons. Sequenced input: a population of CD138-negative cells sorted from bone marrow. These receptors came from a donor aged 40 or older with multiple myeloma.

This clonotype was observed at least ten times. This chain joins TRBV6-1 and TRBJ2-5, with 8 bases lining up with TRBD1. The ends lost 1 base at V and 3 bases at J; junction bases unmatched: 1. CDR1 and CDR2 (germline): MNHNS, SASEGT. The CDR3 totals 14 residues. The CDR3 reads CASSEVGQEETQYF. The CDR3 DNA reads TGTGCCAGCAGTGAAGTGGGACAGGAAGAGACCCAGTACTTC.

The sample holds many counts of this clonotype. The CDR3 DNA is TGTGCCAGCTCACCAATTAGCGGGAGTGGGAGTGAGCAGTTCTTC. It specifies CASSPISGSGSEQFF. The chain is built from TRBV18 and TRBJ2-1; 9 nucleotides align to TRBD2. Germline trimming cut 2 bases from V and 9 bases from J; bases unmatched to any gene: 8. Per germline, CDR1 KGHSH and CDR2 LQKENI. The length of the CDR3 is 15 residues.

In the case of this clonotype: A read error is possible here, since a much larger clone lies one base away. This chain links TRBV6-5 with TRBJ2-5, with unresolved D. V gave up 7 bases and J gave up 4 bases, with 13 bases separating them. Germline values: CDR1 MNHEY, CDR2 SVGAGI. The CDR3 has 13 residues. The CDR3 DNA sequence: TGTGCCAGCAAGCTAGGTTCGCTAGAGACCCAGTACTTC. Residues: CASKLGSLETQYF.

This clonotype qualifies as medium-sized (0.01 to 0.1%). The chain uses TRBV11-3 and TRBJ2-1, with 7 positions matching TRBD1. The CDR3 extends over 14 amino acids. V was pared by 5 bases and J by 9 bases, with 10 bases of the junction left unmatched. In germline, CDR1 is SGHNT, CDR2 YENEEA. This chain's CDR3 is CASSESHTGAEQFF. As DNA, the CDR3 is TGTGCCAGCAGCGAATCTCATACAGGGGCTGAGCAGTTCTTC.

This clonotype was counted ten times or more. The V call is TRBV28, the J call TRBJ2-1, with a weak D call TRBD2 (5 bases). V was pared by 5 bases and J by 2 bases, with 16 bases between. This CDR3 region has 16 residues. Germline lookup yields CDR1 MDHEN and CDR2 SYDVKM. The CDR3 nucleotides read TGTGCCAGCAGTCGCGAGGGAATTGCGGCCTACAATGAGCAGTTCTTC. Translated: CASSREGIAAYNEQFF.

This clonotype showed up many times. The J gene is TRBJ2-3, the V gene TRBV5-1, with no clear D. Per the germline V gene, CDR1 is SGHRS and CDR2 is YFSETQ. The CDR3 runs to 13 residues. V lost 3 bases and J 2 bases, leaving 7 bases between the germline ends. CDR3 region: CASSWQDTDTQYF. The CDR3 nucleotides are TGCGCCAGCAGCTGGCAGGACACAGATACGCAGTATTTT.

Many counts were recorded for this clonotype. This chain uses TRBV2 with TRBJ1-2; D is undetermined. Trimming removed 5 bases at V and 6 bases at J, with 13 bases between. CDR1 is SNHLY and CDR2 is FYNNEI in the germline V gene. The length of the CDR3 is 13 residues. The CDR3 region is CASSFLAVDGYTF. DNA of the CDR3: TGTGCCAGCAGTTTCTTGGCTGTTGATGGCTACACCTTC.

The chain joins TRBV20-1 to TRBJ2-1; D not certain. Germline V lookup: CDR1 DFQATT, CDR2 SNEGSKA (reference sequence). This CDR3 is 16 amino acids long. Trimming took 1 base from V and 9 from J, leaving 22 bases between them. The CDR3 sequence is CSARAQPVLAESEQFF. In DNA, the CDR3 is TGCAGTGCTAGAGCCCAACCCGTATTGGCGGAGAGTGAGCAGTTCTTC.